Below are 30 T cell receptor beta chains sequenced from a single sample in a study of human T cells and chemical hapten exposure. Indicated time point: patch test 3, about 24 weeks after DPC sensitization. Treatment specified: therapeutic diphenylcyclopropenone sensitization with weekly scalp DPC. In TCRdb, the RACE reads were re-called with MiXCR into one record per CDR3 protein. The table shows some 30,000 distinct CDR3 sequences, with about 5.6% occurring only once. The starting material was whole blood, obtained in connection with sensitization to the hapten diphenylcyclopropenone (DPC). Receptor source: a man aged 25 to 40 with alopecia areata. Some clones in this sample may be carry-over from other donors' samples.

The table lists this clonotype with many counts. V gene TRBV7-9 combines with J gene TRBJ1-1, with D possibly being TRBD1 (6 bases). Looked up from germline, CDR1 is SEHNR and CDR2 is FQNEAQ (reference sequence). Trimming left V 4 bases short and J 5 bases short, with 14 bases between. CDR3 size: 14 residues. The CDR3 loop reads CASSSGHHPTEAFF. For the CDR3, the DNA is TGTGCCAGCAGCTCGGGACATCATCCAACTGAAGCTTTCTTT.

This clonotype occurred many times. The chain is built from TRBV5-1 and TRBJ1-1; D ambiguous. Germline loops: CDR1 SGHRS, CDR2 YFSETQ. This CDR3 has 14 residues. V lost 2 bases and J 4 bases, leaving 12 bases between the germline ends. CDR3 sequence: CASSFGRAGTEAFF. As DNA, the CDR3 is TGCGCCAGCAGCTTCGGGAGGGCAGGCACTGAAGCTTTCTTT.

In its sample, this clonotype was seen many times. This chain connects TRBV2 to TRBJ2-7, with TRBD2 matching over 8 bases. V lost 5 bases, J lost 0 bases, and 9 bases stayed unmatched. There are 16 residues in the CDR3. Looked up from germline, CDR1 is SNHLY and CDR2 is FYNNEI. The CDR3 sequence: CASSRSSGQSSYEQYF. The CDR3 region has the DNA TGTGCCAGCAGTAGGTCTAGCGGGCAAAGCTCCTACGAGCAGTACTTC.

This clonotype was observed at least ten times. This chain connects TRBV3-2 to TRBJ2-3; whether TRBD2, the table's D call, matches the DNA was not checked. TRBV3-2 is recorded as a pseudogene. CDR3 size: 17 residues. CDR3 in DNA: TGTGCCAGCAGCCCCGGGGCAGCGGGAGGGCCGTCAGATACGCAGTATTTT. This gives the protein CASSPGAAGGPSDTQYF.

This clonotype was seen many times. The V call is TRBV12-5, the J call TRBJ2-5, with D unclear. Trimming removed 5 bases at V and 1 base at J, with 2 bases between. Germline loops: CDR1 LGHNT, CDR2 FRNRAP. The CDR3 runs 11 residues. The CDR3 DNA reads TGTGCTAGTGGTCGCCAAGAGACCCAGTACTTC. Its translation is CASGRQETQYF. The entire variable domain, with the rest obtained from reference TRBV12-5 and TRBJ2-5, is as follows: DARVTQTPRHKVTEMGQEVTMRCQPILGHNTVFWYRQTMMQGLELLAYFRNRAPLDDSGMPKDRFSAEMPDATLATLKIQPSEPRDSAVYFCASGRQETQYFGPGTRLLVL.

This clonotype has ten or more counts. This chain links TRBV21-1 with TRBJ1-6; the table's D call, TRBD1, was not checked against the DNA. TRBV21-1 is an annotated pseudogene. This CDR3 spans 15 amino acids. The CDR3 protein is CASSRKQGRNSPLHF. DNA for the CDR3: TGTGCCAGCAGTCGGAAACAGGGGAGGAATTCACCCCTCCACTTT.

This clonotype was recorded many times. V and J are TRBV12-3 or TRBV12-4 and TRBJ2-3; 13 nucleotides match TRBD2. CDR3 size: 17 residues. J lost 5 bases, V lost 1 base, and 6 bases had no gene match. The CDR3 loop is CASSLGLAGGLRDTQYF. CDR3 bases: TGTGCCAGCAGTTTAGGACTAGCGGGAGGATTGAGAGATACGCAGTATTTT.

This clonotype was seen at least ten times. This rearrangement joins TRBV2 to TRBJ2-3; D is unresolved. The germline V gene has CDR1 SNHLY and CDR2 FYNNEI. The germline V and J ends were trimmed by 1 base and 4 bases, with 9 bases remaining between them. CDR3 size: 14 residues. The CDR3 here is CASSEVVWADTQYF. CDR3 nucleotides: TGTGCCAGCAGTGAAGTCGTGTGGGCAGATACGCAGTATTTT. Full variable domain (remainder filled in from reference TRBV2 and TRBJ2-3): EPEVTQTPSHQVTQMGQEVILRCVPISNHLYFYWYRQILGQKVEFLVSFYNNEISEKSEIFDDQFSVERPDGSNFTLKIRSTKLEDSAMYFCASSEVVWADTQYFGPGTRLTVL.

Many counts were recorded for this clonotype. The CDR3 DNA reads as TGTGCCAGCTCTCACCGGTGGGACGAATCGCTGGGGCAGCAGTTCTTC. Translated: CASSHRWDESLGQQFF. V usage is TRBV18 and J usage is TRBJ2-1; either TRBD1 or TRBD2 may fit D (5 bases each). Germline values: CDR1 KGHSH, CDR2 LQKENI. CDR3 length: 16 residues. The V end lost 6 bases, the J end lost 11 bases, and 26 bases lay between the germline ends.

This clonotype was counted a few times. The chain has TRBV7-2 and TRBJ1-5, with a weak D call TRBD1 (5 bases). Trimming cost V 2 bases and J 6 bases, with 14 bases left between them. Germline CDR1 reads SGHTA; CDR2 reads FQGNSA. The CDR3 has 15 residues. CDR3 sequence: CASSLNGGETQPQHF. CDR3 nucleotides: TGTGCCAGCAGCTTAAACGGGGGAGAAACTCAGCCCCAGCATTTT.

This chain joins TRBV6-1 and TRBJ2-1, with TRBD1 matching 8 bases. Trimming at V came to 4 bases and at J to 5 bases, leaving 7 bases not matched to a gene. The germline V gene encodes CDR1 MNHNS and CDR2 SASEGT. The CDR3 is 15 amino acids. The chain's CDR3 is CASSGRDRSHNEQFF. CDR3 nucleotides: TGTGCCAGCAGTGGCCGGGACAGGAGCCACAATGAGCAGTTCTTC.

This clonotype was seen many times. The V call is TRBV7-2, the J call TRBJ2-7; no firm D call. The CDR3 sequence is 12 residues long. Germline V gene lookup returns CDR1 SGHTA and CDR2 FQGNSA. V dropped 4 bases and J dropped 5 bases, with 9 bases sitting between them. CDR3 DNA: TGTGCCAGCAGCTGGAGTGCGGACGAGCAGTACTTC. Its translation: CASSWSADEQYF.

This clonotype was counted ten times or more. The rearrangement links TRBV24-1 to TRBJ2-3, with D uncertain. Germline CDR1 reads KGHDR; CDR2 reads SFDVKD. This CDR3 is 17 amino acids long. V was cut by 3 bases and J by 1 base, with 16 bases left in between. The CDR3 reads CATSDLSGLTGTDTQYF. The CDR3 bases are TGTGCCACCAGTGATCTCTCGGGTCTGACCGGCACAGATACGCAGTATTTT.

This clonotype was counted many times. The rearrangement joins TRBV30 to TRBJ1-5, with 9 bases that match TRBD1. The CDR3 is 16 residues long. The J segment lost 6 bases and the V segment lost 0 bases, leaving 9 bases of the junction unmatched. Germline loops: CDR1 GTSNPN, CDR2 SVGIG (reference sequence). The CDR3 sequence: CAWSVLAGTGSQPQHF. CDR3 in DNA: TGTGCCTGGAGTGTCCTCGCCGGGACAGGGAGTCAGCCCCAGCATTTT.

This clonotype was seen many times. V is TRBV20-1 and J is TRBJ1-1; TRBD1 matches 10 bases. The CDR3 runs to 13 residues. In germline, CDR1 is DFQATT, CDR2 SNEGSKA (reference sequence). The chain's CDR3 is CSSWTGGNTEAFF. DNA of the CDR3: TGCAGCAGCTGGACAGGGGGGAACACTGAAGCTTTCTTT.

This clonotype was observed at least ten times. The chain recombines TRBV20-1 with TRBJ2-7, with 12 bases matching TRBD1. There are 15 residues in the CDR3. The ends lost 3 bases at V and 4 bases at J; junction bases unmatched: 7. Germline V gene sequence: CDR1 DFQATT, CDR2 SNEGSKA (reference sequence). DNA for the CDR3: TGCAGTGCTAGGAACCGGGACAGGGGGCCTTACGAGCAGTACTTC. Translating gives CSARNRDRGPYEQYF.

This clonotype was counted at least ten times. This chain joins TRBV29-1 and TRBJ1-2, with 8 bases matching TRBD1. This CDR3 region has 15 residues. CDR1 SQVTM and CDR2 ANQGSEA come from the germline V gene. After removal of 3 bases from V and 7 bases from J, the junction contained 13 bases not matched to a gene. CDR3 coding DNA: TGCAGCGTTGATAGGGGACCTTTGACAGGGGCTGGCTACACCTTC. Residues: CSVDRGPLTGAGYTF.

There are a few counts of this clonotype. This clone may be a read error of a much larger clone one base away. V usage is TRBV4-1 and J usage is TRBJ1-2; 9 nucleotides match TRBD1. The germline V gene encodes CDR1 MGHRA and CDR2 YSYEKL. This CDR3 is built from 17 residues. The V and J ends lost 0 bases and 7 bases, in that order; junction bases with no gene match: 12. The CDR3 loop reads CASSQDAPGTGIAGYTF. DNA of the CDR3: TGCGCCAGCAGCCAAGATGCCCCGGGGACAGGGATTGCTGGCTACACCTTC.

About this clonotype: A far larger clone is a single base away, which makes a read error likely. The chain combines TRBV27 with TRBJ1-1; the match to TRBD1 covers 10 bases. The V segment lost 6 bases and the J segment 4 bases; nucleotides outside the gene matches: 2. The germline CDR1 and CDR2 sequences are MNHEY and SMNVEV (reference sequence). This CDR3 contains 13 residues. CDR3 protein: CASSWTGGTEAFF. Written as DNA, the CDR3 is TGTGCCAGCAGCTGGACAGGGGGCACTGAAGCTTTCTTT.

This clonotype occurred many times. The rearrangement links TRBV6-2 or TRBV6-3 to TRBJ2-7; 8 bases line up with TRBD1. Germline V lookup: CDR1 MNHEY, CDR2 SVGEGT. This CDR3 comprises 19 residues. After removal of 0 bases from V and 3 bases from J, the junction contained 16 bases not matched to a gene. The CDR3 region is CASSYSAFFRDRSLYEQYF. CDR3 bases: TGTGCCAGCAGTTACTCGGCCTTCTTTAGGGACAGGAGCCTCTACGAGCAGTACTTC.

This clonotype has at least ten counts. The chain carries TRBV2 and TRBJ2-2; 9 nucleotides line up with TRBD1. With 5 bases clipped from V and 6 bases from J, the junction kept 7 bases outside the gene matches. The CDR3 is made up of 15 amino acids. Germline V gene lookup returns CDR1 SNHLY and CDR2 FYNNEI. DNA of the CDR3: TGTGCCAGCAGTCAGACAGGGGGAATGGCCGGGGAGCTGTTTTTT. Translating it yields CASSQTGGMAGELFF. The whole variable domain, filled in from reference TRBV2 and TRBJ2-2, reads EPEVTQTPSHQVTQMGQEVILRCVPISNHLYFYWYRQILGQKVEFLVSFYNNEISEKSEIFDDQFSVERPDGSNFTLKIRSTKLEDSAMYFCASSQTGGMAGELFFGEGSRLTVL.

This clonotype was picked up many times. The chain combines TRBV7-9 with TRBJ1-5; perhaps TRBD1 as D (6 bases). CDR1 is SEHNR and CDR2 is FQNEAQ in the germline V gene (reference sequence). V was cut by 1 base and J by 0 bases, with 22 bases left in between. The CDR3 has 20 residues. The chain's CDR3 is CASSLVLGGLRLNSNQPQHF. CDR3 sequence (DNA): TGTGCCAGCAGCTTAGTTCTGGGGGGGCTGAGGCTGAATAGCAATCAGCCCCAGCATTTT.

A note on this clonotype: A much larger clone lies one base from this, so it may be a read error. V and J are TRBV7-9 and TRBJ2-7; weak D call: TRBD1 (6 bases). Looked up from germline, CDR1 is SEHNR and CDR2 is FQNEAQ (reference sequence). This CDR3 spans 15 amino acids. V lost 5 bases and J lost 3, with 17 bases in between. This CDR3 is CASSPQGKGIYEQYF. The CDR3 nucleotides read TGTGCCAGCAGCCCGCAGGGGAAGGGAATCTACGAGCAGTACTTC.

This clonotype showed up many times. The rearrangement uses TRBV12-3 or TRBV12-4 and TRBJ1-3, with D possibly TRBD1 on 6 matching bases. V lost 2 bases and J 2 bases, leaving 7 bases between the germline ends. The CDR3 covers 14 residues. This CDR3 is CASSLQGTGNTIYF. The CDR3 DNA follows: TGTGCCAGCAGTTTACAGGGGACTGGAAACACCATATATTTT.

This clonotype was found many times. The genes are TRBV29-1 and TRBJ1-2, with D hard to call. The length of the CDR3 is 11 residues. Deletions cut 4 bases from V and 8 bases from J, with 11 bases between. Germline V lookup: CDR1 SQVTM, CDR2 ANQGSEA. This CDR3 reads CSVVTGNGYTF. The CDR3 DNA reads as TGCAGCGTTGTGACGGGCAACGGCTACACCTTC. The complete variable domain, with remaining parts taken from reference TRBV29-1 and TRBJ1-2, reads SAVISQKPSRDICQRGTSLTIQCQVDSQVTMMFWYRQQPGQSLTLIATANQGSEATYESGFVIDKFPISRPNLTFSTLTVSNMSPEDSSIYLCSVVTGNGYTFGSGTRLTVV.

This clonotype was observed many times. The genes are TRBV20-1 and TRBJ2-1; D is ambiguous. Trimming left V 6 bases short and J 1 base short, with 4 bases between. CDR1 and CDR2 (germline): DFQATT, SNEGSKA (reference sequence). The CDR3 runs 11 residues. CDR3 coding DNA: TGCAGTGCCCTGTCCTACAATGAGCAGTTCTTC. It codes for CSALSYNEQFF.

In its sample, this clonotype was seen many times. Compared with germline, one end of the junction differs, possibly owing to a read error. The V call is TRBV7-7, the J call TRBJ2-7; 7 bases line up with TRBD1. The V gene's germline CDR1 is SSHAT and CDR2 FNYEAQ (reference sequence). This CDR3 spans 14 amino acids. In nucleotides, the CDR3 is TGTGCTAGCAGCGTAGCACAGGGGAATTACGAGCAGTACTTC. This sequence encodes CASSVAQGNYEQYF.

The CDR3 nucleotides read TGTGCCAGCAGGGGCGGGTACTACAATGAGCAGTTCTTC. Translation gives CASRGGYYNEQFF. The chain couples TRBV7-2 to TRBJ2-1, with D maybe TRBD2 (5 bases). Trimming took 6 bases from V and 3 from J, leaving 9 bases between them. CDR1 is SGHTA, CDR2 FQGNSA, per germline. The CDR3 extends over 13 amino acids.

This clonotype was seen many times. The rearrangement uses TRBV7-9 and TRBJ2-5; TRBD2 matches at 8 bases. V gave up 5 bases and J gave up 0 bases; unmatched junction bases: 2. The CDR3 covers 14 residues. CDR1 is SEHNR, CDR2 FQNEAQ, per germline (reference sequence). This chain's CDR3 is CASSRGGYQETQYF. The DNA of the CDR3 is TGTGCCAGCAGCCGCGGGGGGTACCAAGAGACCCAGTACTTC.

This clonotype occurred many times. The junction departs from germline at one end; a sequencing error may be responsible. The V call is TRBV30, the J call TRBJ1-1; TRBD1 might be the D (5 bases). Germline CDR1 is GTSNPN and CDR2 is SVGIG (reference sequence). The CDR3 has 13 residues. The CDR3 here is CAWQSGYLPDAFF. As DNA, the CDR3 is TGTGCCTGGCAGTCAGGGTACCTACCTGACGCTTTCTTT.